A single TCR beta chain is shown here with its context. This sample is part of a study of blood T cell repertoires in COVID-19. Study overall: In each case, the material was cDNA or gDNA derived from T cells, B-cell-depleted T cells, or PBMCs.

In the original analysis: The authors estimated nucleated cell counts from reference gene primer amplification. The data were produced by immunoSEQ multiplex PCR, yet TCRdb's version contains in-frame clones alone and is incomplete. That table supplies the V and J calls and clone size; D and trimming were determined from the DNA. The table lists 100,000 to 150,000 clones, 85% of them singletons. Input material: peripheral blood. This receptor was taken from a man older than 75 with active or convalescent COVID-19.

The CDR3 protein is CASSVTQGSYQPQHF. For the CDR3, the DNA is TGTGCCAGCAGTGTTACCCAGGGGAGTTATCAGCCCCAGCATTTT. The J gene is TRBJ1-5, the V gene TRBV2, with D possibly being TRBD1 (6 bases). Germline-derived CDR1 and CDR2 are SNHLY and FYNNEI. The CDR3 contains 15 residues. Trimming shortened V by 4 bases and J by 5 bases, and 15 bases separated the two germline ends.